This TCR beta chain was captured by sequencing in a study of cytomegalovirus exposure and HLA in healthy donors. Study-wide background: Among about 179 million T cells, an earlier analysis found 90 million to 130 million unique TCR beta sequences. In an early release, HLA-typed donors contributed tens of millions of unique TCR sequences.

Germline V gene sequence: CDR1 SGDLS, CDR2 YYNGEE. Trimming removed 4 bases from V and 1 base from J, with 8 bases in between. The CDR3 contains 13 residues. Regarding this clone: Its antigen is unidentified.

Primers included in the PCR were 60 Vbeta and 13 Jbeta primers. Only in-frame clones appear in the TCRdb table, and some are missing; sequencing was by immunoSEQ multiplex PCR. The data show roughly 160,000 clones, with around 88% seen just once and 0.8% to 1% held by the top ten. Whole-study results and caveats: Altogether, some 170 TCR beta chains were recorded as cytomegalovirus-associated. Reported results showed that the classifier diagnosed cytomegalovirus status with high specificity and sensitivity.

The chain uses TRBV9 and TRBJ1-1; no reliable D call. Sequenced sample: PBMCs. The receptor comes from a young woman in good health and CMV-seronegative. The CDR3 DNA reads as TGTGCCAGCAGCCCCCGACAGAACACTGAAGCTTTCTTT. Its protein is CASSPRQNTEAFF.